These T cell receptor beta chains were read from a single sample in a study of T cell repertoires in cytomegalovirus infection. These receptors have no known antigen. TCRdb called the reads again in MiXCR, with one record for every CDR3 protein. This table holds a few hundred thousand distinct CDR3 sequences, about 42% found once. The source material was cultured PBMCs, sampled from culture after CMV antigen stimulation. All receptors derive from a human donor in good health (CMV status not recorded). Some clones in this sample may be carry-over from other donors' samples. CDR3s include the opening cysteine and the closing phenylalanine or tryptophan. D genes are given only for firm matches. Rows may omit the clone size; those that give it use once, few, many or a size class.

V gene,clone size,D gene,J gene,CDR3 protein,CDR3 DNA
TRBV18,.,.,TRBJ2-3,CASSPPLGMGPRSSTDTQYF,TGTGCCAGCTCACCACCTTTGGGTATGGGTCCACGATCTAGCACAGATACGCAGTATTTT
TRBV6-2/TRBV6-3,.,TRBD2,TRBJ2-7,CASSRTSGRNEQYF,TGTGCCAGCAGCCGGACTAGCGGGAGGAACGAGCAGTACTTC
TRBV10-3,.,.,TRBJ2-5,CAISPPGSEETQYF,TGTGCCATCAGTCCCCCCGGCTCGGAAGAGACCCAGTACTTC
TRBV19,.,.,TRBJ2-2,CAATRTAGTGELFF,TGTGCCGCTACTCGGACGGCAGGCACCGGGGAGCTGTTTTTT
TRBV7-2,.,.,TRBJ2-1,CASSRGDLYNEQFF,TGTGCCAGCAGCCGAGGGGACCTTTACAATGAGCAGTTCTTC
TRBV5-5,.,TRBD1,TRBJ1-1,CASSLVTGGYTEAFF,TGTGCCAGCAGCTTGGTTACAGGGGGGTACACTGAAGCTTTCTTT
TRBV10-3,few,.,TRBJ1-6,CAIRTRDGDSPLHF,TGTGCCATCAGAACCCGGGACGGAGATTCACCCCTCCACTTT
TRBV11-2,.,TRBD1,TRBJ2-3,CASSPPGQGFGF,TGTGCCAGCAGCCCACCGGGACAGGGGTTCGGTTTT
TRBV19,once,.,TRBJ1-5,CASLNYREHNQPQHF,TGTGCCAGTTTAAATTATCGGGAGCACAATCAGCCCCAGCATTTT
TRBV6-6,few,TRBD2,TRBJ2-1,CASSSPTSHSYNEQFF,TGTGCCAGCAGTTCCCCGACTAGCCACTCCTACAATGAGCAGTTCTTC
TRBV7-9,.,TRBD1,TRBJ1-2,CASSPWGDSRSYGYTF,TGTGCCAGCAGCCCTTGGGGGGACAGCCGATCCTATGGCTACACCTTC
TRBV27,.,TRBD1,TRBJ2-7,CASSLTRGQGAVEQYF,TGTGCCAGCAGTTTAACTCGGGGACAGGGGGCTGTCGAGCAGTACTTC
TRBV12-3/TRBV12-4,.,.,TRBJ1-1,CASSFQPLGYTVAFF,TGTGCCAGCAGTTTCCAACCCCTGGGTTACACTGTGGCTTTCTTT
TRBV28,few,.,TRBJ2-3,CASSSYRVFPQDTQYF,TGTGCCAGCAGTTCCTACAGGGTTTTTCCCCAAGATACGCAGTATTTT
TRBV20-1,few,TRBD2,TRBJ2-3,CSAPALRAGGPSDTQYF,TGCAGTGCTCCAGCACTCCGGGCGGGAGGGCCTTCAGATACGCAGTATTTT
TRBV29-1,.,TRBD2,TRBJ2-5,CSVARGTQETQYF,TGCAGCGTTGCGCGGGGGACCCAAGAGACCCAGTACTTC
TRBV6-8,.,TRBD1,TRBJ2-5,CASCPPDRVGETQYF,TGTGCCAGCTGTCCCCCGGACAGGGTAGGGGAGACCCAGTACTTC